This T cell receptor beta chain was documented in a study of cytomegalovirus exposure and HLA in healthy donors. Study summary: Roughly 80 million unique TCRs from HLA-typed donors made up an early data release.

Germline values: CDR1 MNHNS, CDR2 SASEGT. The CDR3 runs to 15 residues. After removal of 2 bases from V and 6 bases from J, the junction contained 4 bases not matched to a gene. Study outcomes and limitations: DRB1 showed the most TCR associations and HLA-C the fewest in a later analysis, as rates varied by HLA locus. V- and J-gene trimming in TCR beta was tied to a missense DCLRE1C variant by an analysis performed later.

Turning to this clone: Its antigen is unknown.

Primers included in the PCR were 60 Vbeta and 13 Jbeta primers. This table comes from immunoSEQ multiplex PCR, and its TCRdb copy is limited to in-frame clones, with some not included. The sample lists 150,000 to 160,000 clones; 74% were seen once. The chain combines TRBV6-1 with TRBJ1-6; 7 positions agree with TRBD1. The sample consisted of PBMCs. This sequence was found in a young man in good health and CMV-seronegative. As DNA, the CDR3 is TGTGCCAGCAGTGAACGGGACAGCCCTAATTCACCCCTCCACTTT. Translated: CASSERDSPNSPLHF.